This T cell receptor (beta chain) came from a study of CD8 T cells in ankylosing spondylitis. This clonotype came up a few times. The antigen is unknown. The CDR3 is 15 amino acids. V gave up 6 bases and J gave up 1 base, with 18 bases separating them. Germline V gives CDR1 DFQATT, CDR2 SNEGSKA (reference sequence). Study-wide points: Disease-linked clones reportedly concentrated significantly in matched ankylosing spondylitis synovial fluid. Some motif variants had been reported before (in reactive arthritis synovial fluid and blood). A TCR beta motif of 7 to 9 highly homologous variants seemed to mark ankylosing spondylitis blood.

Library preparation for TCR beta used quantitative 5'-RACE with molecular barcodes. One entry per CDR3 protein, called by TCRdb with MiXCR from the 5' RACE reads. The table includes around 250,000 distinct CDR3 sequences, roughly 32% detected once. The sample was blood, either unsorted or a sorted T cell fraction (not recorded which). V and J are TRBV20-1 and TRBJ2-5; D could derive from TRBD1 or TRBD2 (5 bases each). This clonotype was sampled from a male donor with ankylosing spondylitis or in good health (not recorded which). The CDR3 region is CSALGVVGTQETQYF. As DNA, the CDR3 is TGCAGTGCCTTAGGGGTAGTAGGGACCCAAGAGACCCAGTACTTC.